This entry describes one T cell receptor (beta chain). Antigen: not known. The method was immunoSEQ multiplex PCR; TCRdb's version includes in-frame clones alone and lacks a portion of them. Of under 130,000 clones in the sample, roughly 80% were seen once. This sample was included in a study of glioma-infiltrating T cells after dendritic cell vaccination. Across the study: Monocyte-derived dendritic cells, cultured approximately seven days with IL-4 and GM-CSF, were pulsed with autologous tumor lysate. Three intradermal dendritic cell vaccine injections were given every two weeks. Study-level findings and limits: Higher pretreatment TIL content predicted longer progression-free time and survival.

The germline CDR1 and CDR2 sequences are LGHNA and YSLEER. The V and J ends lost 8 bases and 5 bases respectively, with 7 bases between them. CDR3 length: 11 amino acids. The sequencing used blood, collected before dendritic cell vaccination. The receptor comes from a human donor with glioblastoma. The rearrangement uses TRBV4-3 and TRBJ2-1; D is unresolved. The CDR3 coding sequence is TGCGCCAGCGCGGCAGACAATGAGCAGTTCTTC. This sequence encodes CASAADNEQFF.